These T cell receptor beta chains were read from a single sample in a study of blood T cell repertoires in COVID-19. This table comes from immunoSEQ multiplex PCR, and its TCRdb copy is limited to in-frame clones, with some not included. The sample shows some 200,000 clones, 89% of them seen only once. Sequenced material: PBMCs or T cells enriched from blood (not recorded which). The receptors derive from a woman aged 18-29 years who had recovered from COVID-19. Both conserved end residues are part of each CDR3. D genes are given only for firm matches. Clone size is not always given. Where it is, it says once, few, many or a class for expanded clones.

j_call,clone_size,d_call,v_call,cdr3_aa,cdr3_nt
TRBJ1-1,few,.,TRBV28,CASSLAGANTEAFF,TGTGCCAGCAGTTTGGCAGGGGCGAACACTGAAGCTTTCTTT
TRBJ2-3,.,.,TRBV7-6,CASSGLLDTQYF,TGTGCCAGCAGCGGACTCCTAGATACGCAGTATTTT
TRBJ2-4,.,.,TRBV21-1,CASSKGDDKNIQYF,TGTGCCAGCAGCAAAGGAGATGACAAAAACATTCAGTACTTC
TRBJ1-4,.,.,TRBV4-2,CASATHYNEKLFF,TGTGCCAGCGCCACGCACTATAATGAAAAACTGTTTTTT
TRBJ1-2,.,TRBD1,TRBV5-5,CASSLTGDLGYTF,TGTGCCAGCAGCCTGACAGGGGACTTGGGCTACACCTTC
TRBJ2-3,.,TRBD2,TRBV27,CASSLSGLAGGATQYF,TGTGCCAGCAGTTTATCGGGACTAGCGGGGGGAGCAACGCAGTATTTT
TRBJ1-5,.,.,TRBV4-1,CASSQKQAASNQPQHF,TGCGCCAGCAGCCAGAAGCAGGCCGCTAGCAATCAGCCCCAGCATTTT
TRBJ1-2,.,TRBD1,TRBV3-1/TRBV3-2,CASSQARQGGVYGYTF,TGTGCCAGCAGCCAAGCCCGACAGGGGGGGGTATATGGCTACACCTTC
TRBJ2-7,.,.,TRBV7-9,CASSLVRDEQYF,TGTGCCAGCAGCTTAGTCAGGGACGAGCAGTACTTC
TRBJ2-7,.,TRBD2,TRBV3-1/TRBV3-2,CASSQRSAIAGTFYEQYF,TGTGCCAGCAGCCAACGTTCAGCCATAGCGGGGACTTTCTACGAGCAGTACTTC
TRBJ2-5,.,.,TRBV7-2,CASSLDGSRSTETQYF,TGTGCCAGCAGCTTAGACGGGAGTCGTAGCACCGAGACCCAGTACTTC
TRBJ2-5,.,.,TRBV9,CASSPTRLGNQETQYF,TGTGCCAGCAGCCCGACCCGACTAGGGAACCAAGAGACCCAGTACTTC
TRBJ2-7,once,.,TRBV5-5,CASSFRVLYEQYF,TGTGCCAGCAGCTTCCGGGTGTTATACGAGCAGTACTTC
TRBJ1-5,.,TRBD1,TRBV5-6,CASSLGRGLIGDQPQHF,TGTGCCAGCAGCTTGGGCAGGGGGCTCATAGGGGATCAGCCCCAGCATTTT
TRBJ2-7,.,.,TRBV30,CAWRGGSYEQYF,TGTGCCTGGAGAGGGGGTAGCTACGAGCAGTACTTC
TRBJ2-7,.,.,TRBV4-1,CASSQQGLRVHEQYF,TGCGCCAGCAGCCAACAGGGGTTGCGCGTCCACGAGCAGTACTTC
TRBJ1-1,once,.,TRBV5-1,CASSRGEVAFF,TGCGCCAGCAGTCGGGGTGAAGTAGCTTTCTTT
TRBJ2-5,.,TRBD2,TRBV18,CASSPGLAEETQYF,TGTGCCAGCTCACCAGGGCTAGCGGAAGAGACCCAGTACTTC
TRBJ1-4,.,TRBD1,TRBV7-9,CASSRDRESEKLFF,TGTGCCAGCAGCCGGGACAGGGAAAGTGAAAAACTGTTTTTT
TRBJ2-3,.,TRBD2,TRBV28,CASRPQMLAGGGTDTQYF,TGTGCCAGCAGACCCCAGATGCTAGCGGGGGGGGGCACAGATACGCAGTATTTT
TRBJ1-6,.,.,TRBV7-9,CASSLGGGLNSPLHF,TGTGCCAGCAGCTTAGGCGGGGGTTTGAATTCACCCCTCCACTTT
TRBJ2-3,.,TRBD2,TRBV9,CASSRTPGLAGVSVDTQYF,TGTGCCAGCAGTCGAACCCCCGGACTAGCGGGGGTTAGCGTAGATACGCAGTATTTT
TRBJ1-4,.,TRBD1,TRBV5-1,CASSPRTGGNEKLFF,TGCGCCAGCAGCCCCCGGACAGGTGGAAATGAAAAACTGTTTTTT
TRBJ1-6,.,.,TRBV5-4,CASSANYSPLHF,TGTGCCAGCAGCGCGAATTATTCACCCCTCCACTTT
TRBJ1-5,.,.,TRBV5-1,CASSLGGLVSNQPQHF,TGCGCCAGCAGCTTGGGGGGCCTAGTGAGCAATCAGCCCCAGCATTTT
TRBJ2-2,.,.,TRBV5-4,CASSLEAANTGELFF,TGTGCCAGCAGCTTAGAAGCTGCGAACACCGGGGAGCTGTTTTTT
TRBJ1-2,.,.,TRBV20-1,CSASGSQTGKYGYTF,TGCAGTGCTAGTGGGTCCCAAACAGGAAAGTATGGCTACACCTTC
TRBJ2-1,once,.,TRBV27,CASSLTSSYNEQFF,TGTGCCAGCAGTTTAACTAGCTCCTACAATGAGCAGTTCTTC
TRBJ2-1,.,.,TRBV19,CASSINRDNEQFF,TGTGCCAGTAGTATAAACCGGGACAATGAGCAGTTCTTC
TRBJ1-2,once,TRBD1,TRBV27,CASSRGTGYNGYTF,TGTGCCAGCAGTCGGGGGACAGGGTATAATGGCTACACCTTC
TRBJ2-7,.,.,TRBV19,CASSEMEGRYYEQYF,TGTGCCAGTAGTGAAATGGAGGGGCGATACTACGAGCAGTACTTC
TRBJ1-2,.,.,TRBV6-5,CASSRTRSDGYTF,TGTGCCAGCAGCAGAACCCGAAGTGATGGCTACACCTTC
TRBJ1-1,.,.,TRBV5-1,CASSLGQRAFF,TGCGCCAGCAGCTTGGGACAGAGGGCTTTCTTT
TRBJ2-7,.,TRBD1,TRBV28,CASSRGGGQGAFEQYF,TGTGCCAGCAGTAGGGGAGGGGGACAGGGGGCATTCGAGCAGTACTTC
TRBJ2-3,.,TRBD2,TRBV6-5,CASARGVLDTQYF,TGTGCCAGCGCCCGGGGGGTCCTAGATACGCAGTATTTT
TRBJ2-1,.,.,TRBV12-2,CASHGGRDRVVADNEQFF,TGTGCAAGTCACGGGGGGAGGGACAGGGTCGTAGCGGACAATGAGCAGTTCTTC
TRBJ1-3,.,.,TRBV2,CARKTGGSSGNTIYF,TGTGCCAGAAAGACAGGCGGCTCCTCTGGAAACACCATATATTTT